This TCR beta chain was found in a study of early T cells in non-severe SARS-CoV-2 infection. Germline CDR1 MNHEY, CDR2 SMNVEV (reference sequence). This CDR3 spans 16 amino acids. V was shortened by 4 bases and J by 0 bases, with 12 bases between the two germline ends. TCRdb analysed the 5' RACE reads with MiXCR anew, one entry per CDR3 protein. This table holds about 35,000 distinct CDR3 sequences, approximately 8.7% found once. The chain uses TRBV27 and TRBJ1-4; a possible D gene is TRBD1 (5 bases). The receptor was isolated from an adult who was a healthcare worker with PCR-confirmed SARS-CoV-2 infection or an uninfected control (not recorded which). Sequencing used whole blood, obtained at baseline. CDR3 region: CASSSGGTATNEKLFF. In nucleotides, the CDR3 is TGTGCCAGCAGTTCCGGGGGTACCGCAACTAATGAAAAACTGTTTTTT.